A single sample is the source of the 22 T cell receptor beta chains below, sequenced in a study of blood T cell repertoires in COVID-19. This table comes from immunoSEQ multiplex PCR, and its TCRdb copy is limited to in-frame clones, with some not included. The sample holds about 110,000 clones, approximately 83% seen once. Sample: peripheral blood. Receptors originate from a woman in her seventies with acute or convalescent COVID-19.

The chain carries TRBV11-1 and TRBJ1-4; 8 bases are a match to TRBD1. The CDR3 runs 14 residues. Per the germline V gene, CDR1 is SGHAT and CDR2 is FQDESV (reference sequence). Losses at the gene ends were 5 bases for V and 4 bases for J; bases not matched to a gene: 3. CDR3 protein: CASSPTGVNEKLFF. DNA of the CDR3: TGTGCCAGCAGCCCGACAGGGGTTAATGAAAAACTGTTTTTT.

The rearrangement joins TRBV12-3 or TRBV12-4 to TRBJ2-2; 7 bases are shared with TRBD1. J was trimmed by 5 bases and V by 4 bases; bases with no gene match: 1. The CDR3 loop spans 13 amino acids. This chain's CDR3 is CASSYRGTGELFF. The CDR3 DNA follows: TGTGCCAGCAGTTACAGGGGAACCGGGGAGCTGTTTTTT.

The V call is TRBV29-1, the J call TRBJ2-2; D is uncertain. CDR1 SQVTM and CDR2 ANQGSEA come from the germline V gene. Trimming shortened V by 1 base and J by 3 bases, and 6 bases separated the two germline ends. The CDR3 runs to 13 residues. The CDR3 sequence is CSVEGGYTGELFF. The CDR3 DNA is TGCAGCGTTGAAGGAGGCTACACCGGGGAGCTGTTTTTT.

J is TRBJ2-3 and V is TRBV2, with 9 bases lining up with TRBD2. The germline CDR1 and CDR2 sequences are SNHLY and FYNNEI. The CDR3 consists of 15 residues. With 4 bases clipped from V and 2 bases from J, the junction kept 4 bases outside the gene matches. CDR3 bases: TGTGCCAGCAGTGTCTTAGCGGGGGTCACAGATACGCAGTATTTT. Protein: CASSVLAGVTDTQYF. The full variable domain, rest sourced from reference TRBV2 and TRBJ2-3, is EPEVTQTPSHQVTQMGQEVILRCVPISNHLYFYWYRQILGQKVEFLVSFYNNEISEKSEIFDDQFSVERPDGSNFTLKIRSTKLEDSAMYFCASSVLAGVTDTQYFGPGTRLTVL.

The J gene is TRBJ2-7, the V gene TRBV14; 7 bases are a match to TRBD1. J was trimmed by 0 bases and V by 4 bases; bases with no gene match: 3. Germline V CDR1 and CDR2: SGHDN, FVKESK. The CDR3 runs to 14 residues. CDR3 nucleotide sequence: TGTGCCAGCAGCCGCTGGGACAGCTCCTACGAGCAGTACTTC. Amino acid sequence: CASSRWDSSYEQYF.

This chain connects TRBV15 to TRBJ2-1; 10 nucleotides match TRBD2. This CDR3 contains 13 residues. Germline V CDR1 and CDR2: LNHNV, YYDKDF (reference sequence). V lost 5 bases and J lost 7; bases outside the gene matches: 2. In DNA form, the CDR3 reads TGTGCCACCAGCTGGACTAGCGGTAATGAGCAGTTCTTC. It yields the protein CATSWTSGNEQFF.

The chain carries TRBV19 and TRBJ2-2, with a weak D call TRBD2 (5 bases). The CDR3 covers 14 residues. Trimming stripped 9 bases from V and 5 bases from J, with 16 bases between. The germline CDR1 and CDR2 sequences are LNHDA and SQIVND (reference sequence). The CDR3 region is CASHSWRTTGELFF. The CDR3 DNA follows: TGTGCCAGCCATAGCTGGAGGACGACCGGGGAGCTGTTTTTT.

The V and J genes are TRBV6-5 and TRBJ1-2; 10 positions agree with TRBD1. This CDR3 is built from 16 residues. Trimming at V came to 4 bases and at J to 8 bases, leaving 13 bases not matched to a gene. CDR1 is MNHEY, CDR2 SVGAGI, per germline. CDR3 loop: CASSSISPGQGKGYTF. In nucleotides, the CDR3 is TGTGCCAGCAGTTCCATCTCGCCGGGACAGGGGAAAGGCTACACCTTC.

This rearrangement joins TRBV15 to TRBJ1-5; D gene uncertain. CDR3 length: 14 residues. V was pared by 4 bases and J by 0 bases, with 7 bases between. Germline values: CDR1 LNHNV, CDR2 YYDKDF (reference sequence). The CDR3 nucleotides are TGTGCCACCAGCAAACAATATAGCAATCAGCCCCAGCATTTT. Its protein is CATSKQYSNQPQHF.

The rearrangement uses TRBV9 and TRBJ2-7; the match to TRBD2 covers 13 bases. This CDR3 is built from 15 residues. Losses at the gene ends were 4 bases for V and 6 bases for J; bases not matched to a gene: 7. CDR1 SGDLS and CDR2 YYNGEE come from the germline V gene. CDR3 sequence: CASSTGLAGRGEQYF. CDR3 bases: TGTGCCAGCAGCACGGGACTAGCGGGAAGGGGCGAGCAGTACTTC.

The chain couples TRBV5-5 to TRBJ2-7, with 10 bases fitting TRBD2. After removal of 2 bases from V and 2 bases from J, the junction contained 1 base not matched to a gene. CDR3 size: 14 residues. Germline CDR1 reads SGHKS; CDR2 reads YYEKEE (reference sequence). CDR3 nucleotide sequence: TGTGCCAGCAGCTTTCTAGCGGGAGCCTACGAGCAGTACTTC. As protein: CASSFLAGAYEQYF.

CDR3 in amino acids: CASSILGLAGGHNEQFF. The CDR3 DNA reads TGTGCCAGCAGCATCCTTGGACTAGCGGGAGGTCACAATGAGCAGTTCTTC. The chain uses TRBV7-2 and TRBJ2-1, with TRBD2 matching 14 bases. The CDR3 is 17 amino acids. Germline V gene data show CDR1 as SGHTA and CDR2 as FQGNSA. J gave up 5 bases and V 5 bases, and 8 bases lay outside the gene matches. The full variable domain, rest sourced from reference TRBV7-2 and TRBJ2-1, is GAGVSQSPSNKVTEKGKDVELRCDPISGHTALYWYRQSLGQGLEFLIYFQGNSAPDKSGLPSDRFSAERTGGSVSTLTIQRTQQEDSAVYLCASSILGLAGGHNEQFFGPGTRLTVL.

This sequence joins TRBV7-2 and TRBJ1-5, with D unresolved. Germline V gene sequence: CDR1 SGHTA, CDR2 FQGNSA. Deletions cut 4 bases from V and 3 bases from J, with 13 bases between. CDR3 size: 15 residues. The chain's CDR3 is CASSSRSGVNQPQHF. DNA for the CDR3: TGTGCCAGCAGCTCCCGGTCCGGGGTCAATCAGCCCCAGCATTTT.

The V gene is TRBV4-1, the J gene TRBJ2-3; unclear D gene. The CDR3 contains 13 residues. V was shortened by 2 bases and J by 7 bases, with 10 bases between the two germline ends. Germline V gene data show CDR1 as MGHRA and CDR2 as YSYEKL. CDR3 sequence (DNA): TGCGCCAGCAGCCAAAATTTATACAATACGCAGTATTTT. Encoded protein: CASSQNLYNTQYF.

This chain connects TRBV15 to TRBJ2-2; tentatively, D is TRBD2 (5 bases). V dropped 0 bases and J dropped 6 bases, with 14 bases sitting between them. CDR1 is LNHNV and CDR2 is YYDKDF in the germline V gene (reference sequence). This CDR3 has 16 amino acids. The DNA for the CDR3 is TGTGCCACCAGCAGAGATCGAGGGAACCCACCCGGGGAGCTGTTTTTT. Translated: CATSRDRGNPPGELFF.

The chain has TRBV5-1 and TRBJ2-2; 8 nucleotides match TRBD2. J was trimmed by 5 bases and V by 3 bases; bases with no gene match: 12. Germline V gives CDR1 SGHRS, CDR2 YFSETQ. The CDR3 is 17 residues long. The CDR3 here is CASSWTRPGGRTGELFF. In nucleotides, the CDR3 is TGCGCCAGCAGCTGGACCCGGCCGGGAGGGCGGACCGGGGAGCTGTTTTTT.

The genes are TRBV6-5 and TRBJ2-1, with D perhaps TRBD1 (7 bases). Trimming cost V 6 bases and J 12 bases, with 15 bases left between them. The CDR3 is made up of 12 amino acids. In germline, CDR1 is MNHEY, CDR2 SVGAGI. This CDR3 is CASSAPGGWQFF. The CDR3 DNA follows: TGTGCCAGCAGCGCCCCAGGGGGGTGGCAGTTCTTC.

This clone was observed a single time. In nucleotides, the CDR3 is TGTGCCAGCTCACCAGCGCAGGGGGCCGGTGAAAAACTGTTTTTT. This gives the protein CASSPAQGAGEKLFF. V and J are TRBV18 and TRBJ1-4; TRBD1 matches 8 bases. CDR3 length: 15 residues. Germline assignment: CDR1 KGHSH and CDR2 LQKENI. Germline trimming cut 2 bases from V and 7 bases from J; bases unmatched to any gene: 6.

The chain links TRBV25-1 to TRBJ1-4, with a possible D match to TRBD1 (6 bases). Germline CDR1 and CDR2: MGHDK and SYGVNS. This CDR3 has 12 amino acids. Trimming removed 6 bases from V and 12 bases from J, with 14 bases in between. The CDR3 loop reads CASSATGLELFF. CDR3 nucleotides: TGTGCCAGCAGCGCCACAGGGTTGGAACTGTTTTTT.

This clone was seen a single time. Different DNA sequences within this sample yield the same CDR3. The J gene is TRBJ2-7, the V gene TRBV5-1; 8 bases match TRBD2. This CDR3 comprises 15 residues. With 0 bases clipped from V and 2 bases from J, the junction kept 4 bases outside the gene matches. Germline CDR1 is SGHRS and CDR2 is YFSETQ. The CDR3 protein is CASSLVAGGTYEQYF. The CDR3 DNA reads TGCGCCAGCAGCTTGGTGGCGGGAGGCACCTACGAGCAGTACTTC.

As to this clone: Other nucleotide sequences in the sample specify the same CDR3. The chain has TRBV19 and TRBJ1-1, with D unresolved. CDR3 length: 13 residues. Between the trimmed V and J ends, which lost 5 bases and 2 bases, there was a span of 9 bases. Per the germline V gene, CDR1 is LNHDA and CDR2 is SQIVND (reference sequence). CDR3 nucleotide sequence: TGTGCCAGTAGTTTAACTAGTAACACTGAAGCTTTCTTT. It codes for CASSLTSNTEAFF.

This chain links TRBV13 with TRBJ2-3; D unclear. Trimming pared 5 bases from V and 1 base from J, leaving 16 bases between. The CDR3 sequence is 16 residues long. Germline V gives CDR1 PRHDT, CDR2 FYEKMQ (reference sequence). CDR3 sequence: CASSQKSAYGTDTQYF. The CDR3, as DNA: TGTGCCAGCAGCCAAAAGTCAGCGTACGGCACAGATACGCAGTATTTT.